This TCR beta chain was identified in a study of cytomegalovirus exposure and HLA in healthy donors. Trimming stripped 9 bases from V and 4 bases from J, with 20 bases between. CDR1 is SGHNT and CDR2 is YYREEE in the germline V gene (reference sequence). The CDR3 covers 15 residues. This clone has a single count. This PCR relied on a set of 60 Vbeta primers and 13 Jbeta primers. Sequencing used immunoSEQ multiplex PCR; TCRdb keeps in-frame clones, though not all of them. The data show over 150,000 clones, around 88% seen once. The origin of this receptor is a woman aged 25 to 39 in good health and CMV-seronegative. This chain joins TRBV5-4 and TRBJ1-5; no clear D gene. The specimen sequenced was PBMCs. The CDR3 nucleotides are TGTGCCACCTCCGAGGAGGGTAGCCTTAATCAGCCCCAGCATTTT. Residues: CATSEEGSLNQPQHF.